A selection of T cell receptor beta chains follows, all from one sample in a study of OX40 agonist ivuxolimab in advanced cancers. TCRdb's table, derived via immunoSEQ multiplex PCR, lists solely in-frame clones and lacks some. The sample yields tens of thousands of clones, roughly 79% seen once. Sequences were derived from CD4+ or CD8+ T cells sorted from blood, sampled in a trial of the OX40 agonist ivuxolimab. These receptors originate from an adult with an advanced solid tumor such as melanoma, head and neck, liver or kidney cancer. The CDR3 runs from the conserved cysteine through the conserved F or W. D genes are given only for firm matches. Expanded clones are given a class, and other clones once, few, many or no size at all.

v_call: TRBV5-1
clone_size: .
d_call: .
cdr3_aa: CASSSPPGRPMNTEAFF

v_call: TRBV9
clone_size: .
d_call: .
cdr3_aa: CASSATGSTEAFF

v_call: TRBV7-2
clone_size: .
d_call: .
cdr3_aa: CASSPGTNTKQYF

v_call: TRBV6-6
clone_size: .
d_call: .
cdr3_aa: CASTNTDGGYEQYF

v_call: TRBV7-9
clone_size: once
d_call: TRBD1
cdr3_aa: CASSPSGRGIGYTF

v_call: TRBV15
clone_size: few
d_call: TRBD2
cdr3_aa: CATSREIAGVFLNEQFF

v_call: TRBV9
clone_size: .
d_call: .
cdr3_aa: CASSGTGRANYGYTF

v_call: TRBV4-3
clone_size: .
d_call: .
cdr3_aa: CASSLPGQTLYGYTF

v_call: TRBV2
clone_size: .
d_call: TRBD2
cdr3_aa: CASKGLAAYNEQFF

v_call: TRBV11-2
clone_size: .
d_call: .
cdr3_aa: CASSFRDPRRPYEQYF

v_call: TRBV5-6
clone_size: .
d_call: .
cdr3_aa: CASSLNRRETQYF

v_call: TRBV2
clone_size: .
d_call: .
cdr3_aa: CASSVVPLSYGYTF

v_call: TRBV15
clone_size: .
d_call: .
cdr3_aa: CATSRGGNQPQHF

v_call: TRBV19
clone_size: .
d_call: .
cdr3_aa: CASSITPVRGRPNEQFF

v_call: TRBV7-2
clone_size: few
d_call: .
cdr3_aa: CASSLRGNTEAFF

v_call: TRBV7-2
clone_size: once
d_call: .
cdr3_aa: CASSLGREGEQFF

v_call: TRBV5-1
clone_size: .
d_call: .
cdr3_aa: CASRRDGSSYEQYF

v_call: TRBV4-3
clone_size: .
d_call: .
cdr3_aa: CASSLLRGPAYEQYF

v_call: TRBV7-6
clone_size: .
d_call: .
cdr3_aa: CASSSETGKTRDTQYF

v_call: TRBV6-6
clone_size: once
d_call: TRBD2
cdr3_aa: CASSSGGSTEQYF

v_call: TRBV2
clone_size: .
d_call: .
cdr3_aa: CASSGIFQTQYF

v_call: TRBV6-6
clone_size: .
d_call: TRBD1
cdr3_aa: CASSWPGGPGETQYF

v_call: TRBV2
clone_size: .
d_call: TRBD2
cdr3_aa: CAILLAGGYYEQYF

v_call: TRBV30
clone_size: .
d_call: .
cdr3_aa: CAWGSDFRETQYF

v_call: TRBV11-2
clone_size: .
d_call: .
cdr3_aa: CASSLDRGYTF

v_call: TRBV27
clone_size: .
d_call: TRBD1
cdr3_aa: CASSLQGDIYEQYF

v_call: TRBV18
clone_size: .
d_call: .
cdr3_aa: CASSRDQGDTQYF

v_call: TRBV9
clone_size: .
d_call: .
cdr3_aa: CASSVLGSNTGELFF

v_call: TRBV2
clone_size: .
d_call: TRBD1
cdr3_aa: CASTQDRVYEQYF

v_call: TRBV5-6
clone_size: .
d_call: TRBD2
cdr3_aa: CASSLRLAGGYSTDTQYF

v_call: TRBV25-1
clone_size: .
d_call: .
cdr3_aa: CAARTNEKLFF

v_call: TRBV7-2
clone_size: .
d_call: .
cdr3_aa: CASSQDSGNTIYF

v_call: TRBV5-5
clone_size: .
d_call: .
cdr3_aa: CASSFSRMNTEAFF